The next 22 T cell receptor beta chains were all read from a single sample in a study of radiation and T cells in renal cell carcinoma. Clones were read by immunoSEQ multiplex PCR, and TCRdb kept only the in-frame ones, dropping some. The table includes just under 150,000 clones, roughly 90% detected once. Specified time point: blood 4 weeks post-SBRT, at nephrectomy. Described treatment: 15 Gy SBRT to primary tumor, nephrectomy 4 weeks later. Sequencing used blood, obtained from a patient whose treatment included radiotherapy and nephrectomy. Receptor source: a woman aged 45-60 years with renal cell carcinoma.

The rearrangement uses TRBV28 and TRBJ1-1; D is ambiguous. The CDR3 length is 11 residues. The germline V gene has CDR1 MDHEN and CDR2 SYDVKM. Trimming removed 5 bases at V and 7 bases at J, with 8 bases between. This CDR3 is CASSLLVEAFF. The CDR3 region has the DNA TGTGCCAGCAGTCTTCTAGTTGAAGCTTTCTTT.

The rearrangement joins TRBV30 to TRBJ2-1, with D maybe TRBD2 (6 bases). The ends were cut back, 3 bases at V and 9 bases at J, with 18 bases in the middle. Germline CDR1 is GTSNPN and CDR2 is SVGIG (reference sequence). The CDR3 has 14 amino acids. In DNA, the CDR3 is TGTGCCTGGAGAAAGACGGGACTTTGGGGTGAGCAGTTCTTC. It codes for CAWRKTGLWGEQFF.

The CDR3 here is CASSQVPGGRWFF. For the CDR3, the DNA is TGTGCCAGCAGCCAAGTGCCGGGGGGCCGGTGGTTTTTT. The chain joins TRBV14 to TRBJ2-2; a weak D match, TRBD2 (7 bases). V was clipped by 1 base and J by 16 bases, with 16 bases between them. The CDR3 is 13 residues long. Per the germline V gene, CDR1 is SGHDN and CDR2 is FVKESK.

V usage is TRBV6-1 and J usage is TRBJ2-1, with D possibly TRBD2 on 5 matching bases. The germline V and J ends were trimmed by 0 bases and 10 bases, with 13 bases remaining between them. The germline gives CDR1 MNHNS, CDR2 SASEGT. This CDR3 comprises 14 residues. CDR3 nucleotides: TGTGCCAGCAGTGAAGCCCACAGCGGAGCCGAGCAGTTCTTC. Translated, it gives CASSEAHSGAEQFF.

This clone came up a few times. The rearrangement links TRBV2 to TRBJ2-3, with 7 bases that match TRBD2. The CDR3 length is 16 residues. Germline V lookup: CDR1 SNHLY, CDR2 FYNNEI. V gave up 1 base and J gave up 2 bases; unmatched junction bases: 6. CDR3 protein: CASSEGSGTNTDTQYF. In DNA, the CDR3 is TGTGCCAGCAGTGAAGGATCCGGGACTAACACAGATACGCAGTATTTT.

This clone showed up just a few times. The chain links TRBV5-6 to TRBJ2-7, with no clear D. The length of the CDR3 is 14 residues. Deletions cut 1 base from V and 6 bases from J, with 14 bases between. From germline, CDR1 is SGHDT and CDR2 YYEEEE. The CDR3 DNA sequence: TGTGCCAGCAGCTTGTTGCAGGTGCTGGGCGAGCAGTACTTC. Protein sequence: CASSLLQVLGEQYF.

The V gene is TRBV9, the J gene TRBJ2-3; a weak D match, TRBD1 (5 bases). CDR3 size: 15 residues. CDR1 and CDR2 from the germline V gene are SGDLS and YYNGEE. V was shortened by 1 base and J by 4 bases, with 13 bases between the two germline ends. CDR3: CASSVLMGPPDTQYF. The DNA of the CDR3 is TGTGCCAGCAGCGTATTAATGGGGCCTCCAGATACGCAGTATTTT.

The chain recombines TRBV19 with TRBJ1-5; 10 bases are a match to TRBD1. Germline CDR1 LNHDA, CDR2 SQIVND (reference sequence). The CDR3 runs to 15 residues. V shed 4 bases and J 7 bases; nucleotides not matched to a gene: 7. The CDR3 sequence is CASSKDRGTGQPQHF. DNA for the CDR3: TGTGCCAGTAGTAAGGACAGGGGGACTGGGCAGCCCCAGCATTTT.

The genes are TRBV7-2 and TRBJ2-7; 7 positions agree with TRBD1. The V gene end was trimmed by 3 bases and the J gene end by 1 base; junction bases not matched to a gene: 6. The germline V gene has CDR1 SGHTA and CDR2 FQGNSA. The CDR3 totals 15 residues. The CDR3: CASSFTPGQSYEQYF. Written as DNA, the CDR3 is TGTGCCAGCAGCTTCACGCCGGGACAGTCCTACGAGCAGTACTTC.

The chain recombines TRBV19 with TRBJ1-2; D unclear. Germline-derived CDR1 and CDR2 are LNHDA and SQIVND (reference sequence). V was clipped by 5 bases and J by 6 bases, with 7 bases between them. This CDR3 region has 11 residues. The CDR3 loop is CASSVHHGYTF. CDR3 coding DNA: TGTGCCAGTAGTGTCCATCATGGCTACACCTTC.

V gene TRBV6-5 combines with J gene TRBJ2-7; D is perhaps TRBD2 (7 bases). Trimming removed 7 bases at V and 7 bases at J, with 17 bases between. The CDR3 sequence is 13 residues long. Germline V gene sequence: CDR1 MNHEY, CDR2 SVGAGI. The CDR3 sequence is CASNGGGNFEQYF. Written as DNA, the CDR3 is TGTGCCAGCAATGGCGGGGGCAATTTTGAGCAGTACTTC.

This clone has a handful of counts. V and J are TRBV5-5 and TRBJ2-5; 7 bases are shared with TRBD1. Germline CDR1 and CDR2: SGHKS and YYEKEE (reference sequence). The V segment lost 5 bases and the J segment 2 bases; nucleotides outside the gene matches: 12. The CDR3 spans 16 residues. The CDR3 DNA reads as TGTGCCAGCAGGGGAACAGGGACAGCCCCACAAGAGACCCAGTACTTC. It encodes CASRGTGTAPQETQYF.

The chain carries TRBV5-3 and TRBJ1-2; tentative D call: TRBD1 (5 bases). TRBV5-3 is an open reading frame whose function is uncertain. CDR3 size: 17 residues. Trimming stripped 6 bases from V and 5 bases from J, with 26 bases between. CDR3 in DNA: TGTGCCAGAACCAAGCGGACACCCCCCTTACCCCGATATGGCTACACCTTC. Protein sequence: CARTKRTPPLPRYGYTF.

The chain combines TRBV7-3 with TRBJ2-1, with D unclear. V was clipped by 1 base and J by 6 bases, with 7 bases between them. Germline V gene data show CDR1 as SGHTA and CDR2 as FQGTGA. CDR3 length: 13 amino acids. The CDR3 is CASSLSSVNEQFF. DNA of the CDR3: TGTGCCAGCAGCTTAAGTTCCGTCAATGAGCAGTTCTTC.

The genes are TRBV19 and TRBJ1-1; perhaps TRBD1 as D (6 bases). The CDR3 extends over 17 amino acids. Germline CDR1 LNHDA, CDR2 SQIVND (reference sequence). The ends were cut back, 1 base at V and 3 bases at J, with 18 bases in the middle. The CDR3 here is CASSIVGDKFGDTEAFF. DNA of the CDR3: TGTGCCAGTAGTATAGTAGGGGACAAATTTGGTGACACTGAAGCTTTCTTT. The entire variable domain, with the rest obtained from reference TRBV19 and TRBJ1-1, is as follows: DGGITQSPKYLFRKEGQNVTLSCEQNLNHDAMYWYRQDPGQGLRLIYYSQIVNDFQKGDIAEGYSVSREKKESFPLTVTSAQKNPTAFYLCASSIVGDKFGDTEAFFGQGTRLTVV.

This clone was found once. This chain joins TRBV5-1 and TRBJ2-5; 8 bases map to TRBD1. Germline trimming cut 5 bases from V and 2 bases from J; bases unmatched to any gene: 5. CDR1 and CDR2 from the germline V gene are SGHRS and YFSETQ. This CDR3 region has 14 residues. In nucleotides, the CDR3 is TGCGCCAGCAGATCGACAGGGGTTCAAGAGACCCAGTACTTC. It is translated as CASRSTGVQETQYF.

The chain joins TRBV27 to TRBJ1-1, with no clear D. CDR1 and CDR2 from the germline V gene are MNHEY and SMNVEV (reference sequence). The CDR3 has 14 residues. The V end was cut by 1 base, the J end by 1 base, with 7 bases between. DNA of the CDR3: TGTGCCAGCAGTTTATTTTCCTGGAACACTGAAGCTTTCTTT. Translated, it gives CASSLFSWNTEAFF.

The V gene is TRBV10-3, the J gene TRBJ1-2; D is undetermined. CDR3 size: 14 residues. V was clipped by 3 bases and J by 0 bases, with 8 bases between them. Germline CDR1 and CDR2: ENHRY and SYGVKD. The CDR3 DNA reads as TGTGCCATCAGTGAAGGTTCCGCTAACTATGGCTACACCTTC. It codes for CAISEGSANYGYTF.

The J gene is TRBJ1-3, the V gene TRBV5-1; 8 bases match TRBD1. Germline trimming cut 4 bases from V and 5 bases from J; bases unmatched to any gene: 11. This CDR3 has 16 amino acids. The V gene's germline CDR1 is SGHRS and CDR2 YFSETQ. This chain's CDR3 is CASSPGTGVRRNTIYF. CDR3 bases: TGCGCCAGCAGCCCGGGGACAGGTGTTAGGAGAAACACCATATATTTT.

This sequence joins TRBV4-1 and TRBJ2-1; no clear D. This CDR3 has 12 residues. Deletions cut 0 bases from V and 8 bases from J, with 5 bases between. Looked up from germline, CDR1 is MGHRA and CDR2 is YSYEKL. CDR3 coding DNA: TGCGCCAGCAGCCAAGATCGGGATGAGCAGTTCTTC. Its translation is CASSQDRDEQFF.

This chain's CDR3 is CSVQDGRPYF. As DNA, the CDR3 is TGCAGCGTTCAGGACGGACGACCGTACTTC. The chain links TRBV29-1 to TRBJ2-7; D is uncertain. CDR3 length: 10 residues. Germline lookup yields CDR1 SQVTM and CDR2 ANQGSEA. V was pared by 5 bases and J by 12 bases, with 14 bases between.

On this clone: The sample holds other DNA sequences that translate to the same CDR3. This sequence joins TRBV30 and TRBJ1-6, with 9 bases that match TRBD1. Germline V gene lookup returns CDR1 GTSNPN and CDR2 SVGIG (reference sequence). This CDR3 comprises 14 residues. V dropped 2 bases and J dropped 10; count of bases not matched to a gene: 6. DNA of the CDR3: TGTGCCTGGAGTAGGGGACAGGGTACCTCACCCCTCCACTTT. Translation gives CAWSRGQGTSPLHF.